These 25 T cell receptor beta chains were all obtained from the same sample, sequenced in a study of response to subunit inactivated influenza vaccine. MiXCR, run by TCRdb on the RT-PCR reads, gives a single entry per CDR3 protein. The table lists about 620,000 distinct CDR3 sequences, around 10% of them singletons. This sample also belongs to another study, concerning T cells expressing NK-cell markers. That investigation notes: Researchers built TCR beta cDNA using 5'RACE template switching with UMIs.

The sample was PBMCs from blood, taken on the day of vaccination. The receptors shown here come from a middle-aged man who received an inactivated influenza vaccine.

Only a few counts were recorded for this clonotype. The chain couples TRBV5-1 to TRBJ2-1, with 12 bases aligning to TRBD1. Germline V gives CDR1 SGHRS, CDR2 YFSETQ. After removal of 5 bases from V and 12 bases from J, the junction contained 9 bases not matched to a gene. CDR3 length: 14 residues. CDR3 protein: CASSPGTGGILQFF. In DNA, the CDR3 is TGCGCCAGCAGTCCAGGGACAGGGGGCATTTTGCAGTTCTTC. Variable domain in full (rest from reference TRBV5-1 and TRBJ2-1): KAGVTQTPRYLIKTRGQQVTLSCSPISGHRSVSWYQQTPGQGLQFLFEYFSETQRNKGNFPGRFSGRQFSNSRSEMNVSTLELGDSALYLCASSPGTGGILQFFGPGTRLTVL.

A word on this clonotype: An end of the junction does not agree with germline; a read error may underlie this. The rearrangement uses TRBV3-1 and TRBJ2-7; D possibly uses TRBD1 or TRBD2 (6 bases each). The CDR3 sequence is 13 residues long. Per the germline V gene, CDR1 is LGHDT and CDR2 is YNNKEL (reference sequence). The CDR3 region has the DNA TGTGCCAGCACCCAAAGGGGGGCCTACGAGCAGTACTTC. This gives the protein CASTQRGAYEQYF.

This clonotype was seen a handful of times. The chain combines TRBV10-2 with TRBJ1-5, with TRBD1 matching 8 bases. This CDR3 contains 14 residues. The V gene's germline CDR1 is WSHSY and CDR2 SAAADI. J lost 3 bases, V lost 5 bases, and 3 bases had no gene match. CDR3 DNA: TGCGCCAGCAGTTCGGACAGGGACAATCAGCCCCAGCATTTT. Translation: CASSSDRDNQPQHF.

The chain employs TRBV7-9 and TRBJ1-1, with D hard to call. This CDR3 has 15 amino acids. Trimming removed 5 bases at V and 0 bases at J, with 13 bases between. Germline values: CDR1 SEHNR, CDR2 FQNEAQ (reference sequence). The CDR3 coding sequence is TGTGCCAGCAGCCCTCAGGTGGGGTTGAACACTGAAGCTTTCTTT. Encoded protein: CASSPQVGLNTEAFF.

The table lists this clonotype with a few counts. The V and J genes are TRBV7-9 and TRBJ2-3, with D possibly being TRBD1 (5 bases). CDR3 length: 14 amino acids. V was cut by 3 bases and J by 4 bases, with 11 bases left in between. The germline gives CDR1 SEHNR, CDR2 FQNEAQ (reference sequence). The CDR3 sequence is CASSLTVWADTQYF. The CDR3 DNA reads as TGTGCCAGCAGCTTGACAGTCTGGGCAGATACGCAGTATTTT.

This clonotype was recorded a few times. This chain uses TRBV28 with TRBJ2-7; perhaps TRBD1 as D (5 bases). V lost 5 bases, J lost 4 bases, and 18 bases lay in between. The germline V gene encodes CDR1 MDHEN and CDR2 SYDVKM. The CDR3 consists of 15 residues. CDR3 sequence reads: CASSLGQGSLYEQYF. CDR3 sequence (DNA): TGTGCCAGCAGTCTGGGCCAGGGCAGTCTATACGAGCAGTACTTC.

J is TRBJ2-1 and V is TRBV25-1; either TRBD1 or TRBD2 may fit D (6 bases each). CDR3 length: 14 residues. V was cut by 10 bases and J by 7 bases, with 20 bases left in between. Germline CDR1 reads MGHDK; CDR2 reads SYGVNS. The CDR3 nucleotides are TGTGCCACCGCTCCCGGGGGCCCCGGTAATGAGCAGTTCTTC. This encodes CATAPGGPGNEQFF.

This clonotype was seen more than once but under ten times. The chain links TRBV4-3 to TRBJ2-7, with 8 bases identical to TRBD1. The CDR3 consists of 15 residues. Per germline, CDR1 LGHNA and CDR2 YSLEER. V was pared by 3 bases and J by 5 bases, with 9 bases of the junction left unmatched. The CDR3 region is CASSHGTGGGNEQYF. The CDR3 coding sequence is TGCGCCAGCAGCCACGGAACAGGGGGTGGAAACGAGCAGTACTTC.

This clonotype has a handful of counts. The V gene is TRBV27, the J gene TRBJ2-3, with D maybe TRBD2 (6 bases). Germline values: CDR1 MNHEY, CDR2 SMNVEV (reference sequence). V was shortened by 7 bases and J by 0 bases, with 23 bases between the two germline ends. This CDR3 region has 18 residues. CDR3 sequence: CASKPRPGLALSTDTQYF. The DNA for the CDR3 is TGTGCCAGCAAACCCCGCCCAGGGCTAGCGTTAAGCACAGATACGCAGTATTTT.

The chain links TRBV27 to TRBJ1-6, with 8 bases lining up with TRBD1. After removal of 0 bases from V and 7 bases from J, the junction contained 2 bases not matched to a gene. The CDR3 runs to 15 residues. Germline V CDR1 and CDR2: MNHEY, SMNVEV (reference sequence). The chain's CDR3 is CASSLSWTGNSPLHF. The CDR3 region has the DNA TGTGCCAGCAGTTTATCTTGGACAGGGAATTCACCCCTCCACTTT.

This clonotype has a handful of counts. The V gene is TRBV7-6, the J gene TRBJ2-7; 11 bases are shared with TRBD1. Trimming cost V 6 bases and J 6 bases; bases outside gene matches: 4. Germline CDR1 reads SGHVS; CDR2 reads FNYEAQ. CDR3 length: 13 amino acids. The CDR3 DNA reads TGTGCCAGCAGTTCCGGGACAGGGGGCGAGCAGTACTTC. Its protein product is CASSSGTGGEQYF. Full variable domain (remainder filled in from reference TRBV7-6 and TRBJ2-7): GAGVSQSPRYKVTKRGQDVALRCDPISGHVSLYWYRQALGQGPEFLTYFNYEAQQDKSGLPNDRFSAERPEGSISTLTIQRTEQRDSAMYRCASSSGTGGEQYFGPGTRLTVT.

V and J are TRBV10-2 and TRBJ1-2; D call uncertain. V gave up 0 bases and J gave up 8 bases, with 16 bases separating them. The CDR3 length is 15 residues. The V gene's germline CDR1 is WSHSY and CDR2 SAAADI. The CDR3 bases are TGCGCCAGCAGTGAGTCGACGGCTTCACTCGGGGGCTACACCTTC. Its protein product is CASSESTASLGGYTF.

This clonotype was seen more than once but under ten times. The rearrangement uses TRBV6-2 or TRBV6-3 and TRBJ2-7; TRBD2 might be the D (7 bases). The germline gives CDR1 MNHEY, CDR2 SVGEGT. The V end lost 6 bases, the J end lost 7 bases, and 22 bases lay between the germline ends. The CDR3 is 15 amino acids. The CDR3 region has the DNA TGTGCCAGCAGCCGCCGGCCGGGGGGCTCGGGAGAGCAGTACTTC. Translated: CASSRRPGGSGEQYF.

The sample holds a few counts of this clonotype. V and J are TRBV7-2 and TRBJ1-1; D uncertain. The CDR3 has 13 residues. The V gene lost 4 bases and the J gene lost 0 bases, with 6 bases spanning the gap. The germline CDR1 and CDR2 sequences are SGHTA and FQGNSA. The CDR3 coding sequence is TGTGCCAGCAGCTGGAAGGTGAACACTGAAGCTTTCTTT. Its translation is CASSWKVNTEAFF.

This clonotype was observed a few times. CDR3 sequence: CSARDWRAGGYTF. DNA of the CDR3: TGCAGTGCTAGAGATTGGAGGGCAGGAGGCTACACCTTC. The chain is built from TRBV20-1 and TRBJ1-2; D not certain. V dropped 0 bases and J dropped 8 bases, with 13 bases sitting between them. This CDR3 region has 13 residues. Germline assignment: CDR1 DFQATT and CDR2 SNEGSKA (reference sequence).

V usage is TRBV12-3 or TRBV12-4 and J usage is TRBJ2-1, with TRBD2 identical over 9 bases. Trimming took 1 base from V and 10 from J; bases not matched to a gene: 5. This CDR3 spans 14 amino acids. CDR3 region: CASSLGAGGDEQFF. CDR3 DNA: TGTGCCAGCAGTTTAGGAGCGGGGGGAGACGAGCAGTTCTTC.

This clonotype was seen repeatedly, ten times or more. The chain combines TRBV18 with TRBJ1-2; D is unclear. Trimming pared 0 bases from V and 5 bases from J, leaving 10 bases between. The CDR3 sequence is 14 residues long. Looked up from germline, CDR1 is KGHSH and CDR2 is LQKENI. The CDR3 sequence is CASSPPSGHYGYTF. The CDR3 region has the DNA TGTGCCAGCTCACCACCGTCCGGGCATTATGGCTACACCTTC. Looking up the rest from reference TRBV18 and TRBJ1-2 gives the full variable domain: NAGVMQNPRHLVRRRGQEARLRCSPMKGHSHVYWYRQLPEEGLKFMVYLQKENIIDESGMPKERFSAEFPKEGPSILRIQQVVRGDSAAYFCASSPPSGHYGYTFGSGTRLTVV.

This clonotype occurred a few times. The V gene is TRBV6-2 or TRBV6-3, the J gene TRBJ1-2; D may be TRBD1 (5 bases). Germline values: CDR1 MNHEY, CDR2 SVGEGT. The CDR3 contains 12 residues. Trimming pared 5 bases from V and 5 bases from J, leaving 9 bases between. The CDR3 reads CASSPAGYGYTF. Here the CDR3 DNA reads TGTGCCAGCAGTCCGGCAGGGTATGGCTACACCTTC.

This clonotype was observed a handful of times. The CDR3 loop is CASSAQGGQFF. The CDR3 DNA sequence: TGCGCCAGCAGCGCCCAGGGAGGACAGTTCTTC. The chain uses TRBV5-1 and TRBJ2-1; tentatively, D is TRBD2 (6 bases). Per germline, CDR1 SGHRS and CDR2 YFSETQ. The CDR3 has 11 residues. V was shortened by 4 bases and J by 13 bases, with 12 bases between the two germline ends.

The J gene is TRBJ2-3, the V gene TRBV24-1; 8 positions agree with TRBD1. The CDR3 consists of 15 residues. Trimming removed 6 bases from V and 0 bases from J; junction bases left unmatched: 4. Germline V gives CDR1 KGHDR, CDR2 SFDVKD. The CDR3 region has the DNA TGTGCCACCAGTCAGGGGGCGCGTAGCACAGATACGCAGTATTTT. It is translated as CATSQGARSTDTQYF.

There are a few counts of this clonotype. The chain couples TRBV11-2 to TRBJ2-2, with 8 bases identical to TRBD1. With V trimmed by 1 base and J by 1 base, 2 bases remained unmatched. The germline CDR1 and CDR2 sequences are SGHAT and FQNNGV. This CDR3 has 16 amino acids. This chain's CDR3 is CASSLVQGVNTGELFF. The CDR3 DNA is TGTGCCAGCAGCTTAGTACAGGGGGTGAACACCGGGGAGCTGTTTTTT.

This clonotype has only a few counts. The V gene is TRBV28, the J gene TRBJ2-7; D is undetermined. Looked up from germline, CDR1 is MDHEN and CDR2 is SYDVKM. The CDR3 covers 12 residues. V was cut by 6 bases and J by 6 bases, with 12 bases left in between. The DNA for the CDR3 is TGTGCCAGCAGCCCAACTGGGTTCGAGCAGTACTTC. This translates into CASSPTGFEQYF.

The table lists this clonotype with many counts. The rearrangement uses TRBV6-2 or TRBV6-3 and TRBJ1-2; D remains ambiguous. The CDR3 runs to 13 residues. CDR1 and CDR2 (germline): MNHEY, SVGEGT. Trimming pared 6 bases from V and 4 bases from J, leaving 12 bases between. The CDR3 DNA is TGTGCCAGCAGCCAAGGAAAGGGCTATGGCTACACCTTC. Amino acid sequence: CASSQGKGYGYTF.

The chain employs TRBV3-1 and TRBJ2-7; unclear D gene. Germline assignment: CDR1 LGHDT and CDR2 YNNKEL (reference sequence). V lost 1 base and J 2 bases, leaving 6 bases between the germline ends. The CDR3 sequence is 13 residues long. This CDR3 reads CASSQVSAYEQYF. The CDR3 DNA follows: TGTGCCAGCAGCCAAGTAAGTGCCTACGAGCAGTACTTC.

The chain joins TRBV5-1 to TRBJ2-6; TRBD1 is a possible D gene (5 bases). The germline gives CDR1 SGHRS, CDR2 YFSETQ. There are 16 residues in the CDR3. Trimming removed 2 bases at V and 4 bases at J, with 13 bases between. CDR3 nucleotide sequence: TGCGCCAGCAGCTTACAGGTCTCGGCGGGGGCCAACGTCCTGACTTTC. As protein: CASSLQVSAGANVLTF.